These 26 T cell receptor beta chains came from one sample sequenced in a study of beta chain features in type 1 diabetes. Study outcomes and limitations: Patients with Type 1 diabetes showed moderately but significantly shorter TCRB CDR3s in all four CD4+ subsets.

No antigens are known for them. The investigators reverse transcribed all of the isolated RNA, so they sequenced expressed TCRB transcripts. Only in-frame clones appear in the TCRdb table, and some are missing; sequencing was by immunoSEQ multiplex PCR. The sample includes more than 300,000 clones, roughly a tenth of them seen just once. Sequenced input: central memory CD4+ T cells from blood. These receptors were collected from a man aged 25 to 45 with type 1 diabetes.

This clone was seen many times. The rearrangement links TRBV18 to TRBJ2-7; 10 bases agree with TRBD1. The CDR3 consists of 14 residues. V lost 3 bases and J lost 5; bases outside the gene matches: 4. Germline values: CDR1 KGHSH, CDR2 LQKENI. In nucleotides, the CDR3 is TGTGCCAGCTCACCGAGGACAGGGGGGAACGAGCAGTACTTC. Its translation: CASSPRTGGNEQYF.

This clone was seen only a few times. The chain uses TRBV7-9 and TRBJ1-5; D is unresolved. The germline CDR1 and CDR2 sequences are SEHNR and FQNEAQ (reference sequence). The CDR3 is 12 amino acids. Trimming stripped 1 base from V and 7 bases from J, with 5 bases between. DNA of the CDR3: TGTGCCAGCAGCTTAGAAGTGCAGCCCCAGCATTTT. Its translation is CASSLEVQPQHF.

This clone was counted between two and nine times. The V gene is TRBV7-3, the J gene TRBJ2-7, with D possibly being TRBD1 (5 bases). The CDR3 is 14 amino acids. V was trimmed by 2 bases and J by 5 bases, leaving 13 bases between them. Germline loops: CDR1 SGHTA, CDR2 FQGTGA. The CDR3 nucleotides are TGTGCCAGCAGCTTAGAGCCAGGGCCCAACGAGCAGTACTTC. It yields the protein CASSLEPGPNEQYF.

The rearrangement links TRBV5-1 to TRBJ1-4, with 7 bases that match TRBD1. This CDR3 contains 15 residues. The germline CDR1 and CDR2 sequences are SGHRS and YFSETQ. The V gene end was trimmed by 3 bases and the J gene end by 5 bases; junction bases not matched to a gene: 7. CDR3 nucleotides: TGCGCCAGCAGCTCATCGGGACAGAGGAATGAAAAACTGTTTTTT. Its translation is CASSSSGQRNEKLFF.

This clone occurred many times. This sequence joins TRBV7-9 and TRBJ1-5, with D tentatively TRBD1 (6 bases). The length of the CDR3 is 15 residues. V was shortened by 5 bases and J by 2 bases, with 13 bases between the two germline ends. Germline CDR1 is SEHNR and CDR2 is FQNEAQ (reference sequence). CDR3 coding DNA: TGTGCCAGCAGCAGTGAGGGGGGAGGCAATCAGCCCCAGCATTTT. Protein product: CASSSEGGGNQPQHF.

This clone came up a few times. The chain employs TRBV6-6 and TRBJ1-5, with a weak D call TRBD1 (5 bases). The V end lost 2 bases, the J end lost 8 bases, and 13 bases lay between the germline ends. CDR3 length: 14 residues. CDR1 MNHNY and CDR2 SVGAGI come from the germline V gene (reference sequence). CDR3 in amino acids: CASSYPGGGEPQHF. The CDR3 DNA is TGTGCCAGCAGTTACCCGGGGGGGGGAGAGCCCCAGCATTTT.

This clone has a count of ten or more. The chain joins TRBV28 to TRBJ1-4; no clear D. The germline V gene has CDR1 MDHEN and CDR2 SYDVKM. V was cut by 8 bases and J by 8 bases, with 15 bases left in between. The CDR3 totals 13 residues. The CDR3 here is CASRTRSREKLFF. CDR3 DNA sequence: TGTGCCAGCCGAACGAGGTCAAGAGAAAAACTGTTTTTT.

The chain recombines TRBV13 with TRBJ2-3; no reliable D call. The CDR3 loop spans 14 amino acids. Looked up from germline, CDR1 is PRHDT and CDR2 is FYEKMQ (reference sequence). Deletions cut 1 base from V and 4 bases from J, with 9 bases between. The CDR3 is CASSLDLAADTQYF. The CDR3 DNA is TGTGCCAGCAGCTTAGATCTCGCCGCAGATACGCAGTATTTT. Filled out from reference TRBV13 and TRBJ2-3, the complete variable domain reads AAGVIQSPRHLIKEKRETATLKCYPIPRHDTVYWYQQGPGQDPQFLISFYEKMQSDKGSIPDRFSAQQFSDYHSELNMSSLELGDSALYFCASSLDLAADTQYFGPGTRLTVL.

The V and J genes are TRBV4-1 and TRBJ1-1, with a weak D call TRBD1 (6 bases). The CDR3 is 14 residues long. V lost 4 bases and J 4 bases, leaving 13 bases between the germline ends. From germline, CDR1 is MGHRA and CDR2 YSYEKL. CDR3 amino acids: CASSRTTGLTEAFF. DNA for the CDR3: TGCGCCAGCAGCCGAACTACAGGGCTCACTGAAGCTTTCTTT.

The J gene is TRBJ1-5, the V gene TRBV27; possible D gene TRBD1, 5 bases. Germline V gene lookup returns CDR1 MNHEY and CDR2 SMNVEV (reference sequence). V was pared by 2 bases and J by 2 bases, with 10 bases between. The CDR3 is made up of 15 amino acids. The CDR3 region has the DNA TGTGCCAGCAGTTTACAGGGAGGCGGCAATCAGCCCCAGCATTTT. Protein product: CASSLQGGGNQPQHF.

This sequence joins TRBV7-3 and TRBJ2-3, with unresolved D. From germline, CDR1 is SGHTA and CDR2 FQGTGA. V shed 5 bases and J shed 3 bases, with 6 bases lying between them. CDR3 length equals 12 residues. The chain's CDR3 is CASSPTTDTQYF. DNA of the CDR3: TGTGCCAGCAGCCCTACAACAGATACGCAGTATTTT.

CDR3 coding DNA: TGCGCCAGCGGACGACAGGGGGCCCAAGAGACCCAGTACTTC. Amino acid sequence: CASGRQGAQETQYF. The chain combines TRBV4-1 with TRBJ2-5; 10 bases align to TRBD1. The CDR3 is 14 amino acids. Germline V gene sequence: CDR1 MGHRA, CDR2 YSYEKL. V lost 8 bases, J lost 1 base, and 4 bases stayed unmatched.

The rearrangement joins TRBV11-2 to TRBJ1-4; no clear D. CDR3 length: 14 residues. Germline assignment: CDR1 SGHAT and CDR2 FQNNGV. The germline V and J ends were trimmed by 2 bases and 3 bases, with 7 bases remaining between them. CDR3 coding DNA: TGTGCCAGCAGCTTATCCCCCTCTAATGAAAAACTGTTTTTT. Its translation: CASSLSPSNEKLFF.

This sequence joins TRBV19 and TRBJ1-5, with D tentatively TRBD1 (5 bases). Germline loops: CDR1 LNHDA, CDR2 SQIVND (reference sequence). Trimming left V 2 bases short and J 4 bases short, with 9 bases between. The length of the CDR3 is 14 residues. CDR3: CASSIRDGNQPQHF. Written as DNA, the CDR3 is TGTGCCAGTAGTATACGGGACGGAAATCAGCCCCAGCATTTT.

This clone was observed a few times. The chain is built from TRBV5-1 and TRBJ1-4; D not resolved. Trimming removed 0 bases at V and 6 bases at J, with 3 bases between. CDR3 length equals 12 residues. Germline loops: CDR1 SGHRS, CDR2 YFSETQ. This chain's CDR3 is CASSLEDEKLFF. CDR3 sequence (DNA): TGCGCCAGCAGCTTGGAAGATGAAAAACTGTTTTTT. Based on the CDR3 plus reference TRBV5-1 and TRBJ1-4, the full variable domain is KAGVTQTPRYLIKTRGQQVTLSCSPISGHRSVSWYQQTPGQGLQFLFEYFSETQRNKGNFPGRFSGRQFSNSRSEMNVSTLELGDSALYLCASSLEDEKLFFGSGTQLSVL.

This clone was counted between two and nine times. The rearrangement uses TRBV7-2 and TRBJ2-1; D is undetermined. The CDR3 consists of 13 residues. CDR1 and CDR2 from the germline V gene are SGHTA and FQGNSA. The V and J ends lost 7 bases and 3 bases respectively, with 10 bases between them. CDR3: CASTPSHYNEQFF. The CDR3 DNA reads TGTGCCAGCACCCCTTCCCACTACAATGAGCAGTTCTTC.

This clone has at least ten counts. The chain links TRBV5-1 to TRBJ2-1; 10 bases are a match to TRBD2. The trim removed 4 bases at V and 7 bases at J, leaving 8 bases unmatched. The germline V gene encodes CDR1 SGHRS and CDR2 YFSETQ. This CDR3 contains 15 residues. The CDR3 nucleotides are TGCGCCAGCAGCACCCTAGCGGGAGTTGCTAATGAGCAGTTCTTC. This translates into CASSTLAGVANEQFF.

The gene calls are TRBV9 and TRBJ2-3, with TRBD2 matching over 7 bases. V lost 0 bases, J lost 5 bases, and 6 bases stayed unmatched. Germline-derived CDR1 and CDR2 are SGDLS and YYNGEE. This CDR3 has 15 residues. The CDR3 sequence: CASSVVTGGIDTQYF. Here the CDR3 DNA reads TGTGCCAGCAGCGTAGTGACGGGAGGCATAGATACGCAGTATTTT.

The sample holds many counts of this clone. J is TRBJ1-4 and V is TRBV4-1; possibly TRBD1 for D (5 bases). The germline V gene encodes CDR1 MGHRA and CDR2 YSYEKL. The V end lost 0 bases, the J end lost 0 bases, and 14 bases lay between the germline ends. This CDR3 region has 18 residues. In nucleotides, the CDR3 is TGCGCCAGCAGCCAAGATTGGGACCTAAACCCAACTAATGAAAAACTGTTTTTT. Its protein product is CASSQDWDLNPTNEKLFF.

J is TRBJ2-2 and V is TRBV6-1; 15 bases match TRBD2. The CDR3 has 15 residues. V was pared by 10 bases and J by 5 bases, with 5 bases of the junction left unmatched. Germline loops: CDR1 MNHNS, CDR2 SASEGT. The CDR3 region has the DNA TGTGCCACCAGAGGGACTAGCGGGAGGACCGGGGAGCTGTTTTTT. Translating gives CATRGTSGRTGELFF.

This clone was seen only a few times. This rearrangement joins TRBV18 to TRBJ2-5; TRBD1 matches at 7 bases. CDR3 length equals 13 residues. Germline CDR1 is KGHSH and CDR2 is LQKENI. V lost 5 bases to trimming and J lost 5 bases; unmatched junction nucleotides: 5. The chain's CDR3 is CASSGQGDETQYF. The CDR3 DNA follows: TGTGCCAGCTCAGGCCAGGGGGATGAGACCCAGTACTTC.

The rearrangement joins TRBV4-2 to TRBJ1-1; 8 nucleotides agree with TRBD1. The CDR3 is 14 residues long. Trimming at V came to 5 bases and at J to 10 bases, leaving 12 bases not matched to a gene. CDR1 is LGHNA, CDR2 YNFKEQ, per germline. The CDR3 DNA reads TGTGCCAGCAGCGCGGCCGGGACAGGAGTTGCAGCTTTCTTT. It yields the protein CASSAAGTGVAAFF.

This clone occurred a few times. V gene TRBV19 combines with J gene TRBJ2-5, with D maybe TRBD1 (5 bases). The V end lost 1 base, the J end lost 5 bases, and 11 bases lay between the germline ends. The CDR3 consists of 14 residues. Germline CDR1 and CDR2: LNHDA and SQIVND (reference sequence). CDR3 sequence (DNA): TGTGCCAGTAGTATAGCAGGGCGGCAGGAGACCCAGTACTTC. It encodes CASSIAGRQETQYF.

This clone was counted many times. This chain joins TRBV7-2 and TRBJ2-6; D not certain. V gave up 1 base and J gave up 0 bases, with 4 bases separating them. The CDR3 sequence is 15 residues long. Looked up from germline, CDR1 is SGHTA and CDR2 is FQGNSA. The CDR3 nucleotides are TGTGCCAGCAGCTTAGATTACTCTGGGGCCAACGTCCTGACTTTC. Translating gives CASSLDYSGANVLTF.

The J gene is TRBJ2-1, the V gene TRBV6-5; TRBD2 agrees at 11 bases. Germline V gives CDR1 MNHEY, CDR2 SVGAGI. The V segment lost 7 bases and the J segment 10 bases; nucleotides outside the gene matches: 6. The CDR3 runs 13 residues. The CDR3 is CASKLAGVGEQFF. The CDR3 DNA follows: TGTGCCAGCAAACTAGCGGGAGTAGGGGAGCAGTTCTTC.

The V and J genes are TRBV9 and TRBJ1-1; TRBD1 might be the D (5 bases). Deletions cut 3 bases from V and 7 bases from J, with 13 bases between. The CDR3 is 13 amino acids. Germline assignment: CDR1 SGDLS and CDR2 YYNGEE. CDR3: CASSGWGVDEAFF. DNA of the CDR3: TGTGCCAGCAGCGGATGGGGGGTAGATGAAGCTTTCTTT.